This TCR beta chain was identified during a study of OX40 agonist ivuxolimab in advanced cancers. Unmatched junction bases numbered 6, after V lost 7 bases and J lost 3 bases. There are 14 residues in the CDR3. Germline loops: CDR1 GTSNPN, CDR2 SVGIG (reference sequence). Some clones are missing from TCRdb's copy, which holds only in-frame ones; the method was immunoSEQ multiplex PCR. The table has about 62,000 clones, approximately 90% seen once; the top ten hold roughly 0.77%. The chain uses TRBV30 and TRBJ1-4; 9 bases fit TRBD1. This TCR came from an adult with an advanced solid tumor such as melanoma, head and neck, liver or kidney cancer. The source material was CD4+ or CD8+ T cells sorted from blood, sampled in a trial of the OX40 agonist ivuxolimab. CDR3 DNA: TGTGCCTCATGGGACAGGGCCGCTAATGAAAAACTGTTTTTT. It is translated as CASWDRAANEKLFF.